The 30 T cell receptor beta chains listed next were all sequenced from one sample in a study of blood T cells in healthy people across ages. The second PCR ran about 6 to 11 cycles with a sample-barcoded 5' primer and J-beta primers. TCRdb reprocessed the 5' RACE reads with MiXCR, giving one entry per CDR3 protein. This sample carries 600,000 to 1,000,000 distinct CDR3 sequences, around a quarter of them seen once, and the ten largest clones take more than 3%. This sample was shared with a second study, whose subject was T cells of mothers and their children.

Sequenced sample: blood. The receptors come from a boy younger than 18 in good health.

This clonotype was picked up a small number of times. The chain uses TRBV7-9 and TRBJ2-2; TRBD2 matches 14 bases. Germline V lookup: CDR1 SEHNR, CDR2 FQNEAQ (reference sequence). The CDR3 spans 16 residues. V shed 5 bases and J 6 bases; nucleotides not matched to a gene: 5. CDR3 in amino acids: CASSPGLAGVPGELFF. The CDR3 DNA is TGTGCCAGCAGCCCGGGACTAGCGGGAGTTCCCGGGGAGCTGTTTTTT.

The chain employs TRBV4-3 and TRBJ1-5; 8 bases match TRBD1. The CDR3 loop spans 16 amino acids. Germline V gene lookup returns CDR1 LGHNA and CDR2 YSLEER. After removal of 0 bases from V and 6 bases from J, the junction contained 7 bases not matched to a gene. The CDR3: CASSQDSAQGVQPQHF. The DNA for the CDR3 is TGCGCCAGCAGCCAAGATTCGGCACAGGGGGTTCAGCCCCAGCATTTT.

This clonotype was seen a handful of times. This CDR3 is CASSLLPGTEYGTEQFF. CDR3 bases: TGTGCCAGCAGCTTACTCCCCGGGACTGAATACGGCACTGAGCAGTTCTTC. The chain joins TRBV7-2 to TRBJ2-1; D may be TRBD2 (6 bases). The V end was cut by 2 bases, the J end by 9 bases, with 23 bases between. Per germline, CDR1 SGHTA and CDR2 FQGNSA. The CDR3 length is 17 residues.

In the case of this clonotype: A read error is likely, as this CDR3 ends without the conserved phenylalanine or tryptophan. The DNA is omitted, as the CDR3 cannot be located on it reliably, and the CDR3 follows TCRdb's listing. The genes are TRBV28 and TRBJ2-1; the D call in the table, TRBD2, was not verified against the DNA. In germline, CDR1 is MDHEN, CDR2 SYDVKM. The CDR3 has 19 residues if both end residues are counted. CDR3 region: CASSLETSGGSSSYNERFS.

The V gene is TRBV19, the J gene TRBJ1-2; tentatively, D is TRBD1 (5 bases). CDR3 length: 14 amino acids. Germline lookup yields CDR1 LNHDA and CDR2 SQIVND (reference sequence). Trimming took off 7 bases at V and 4 bases at J, with 16 bases between the two ends. CDR3 protein: CASTWGRDLYGYTF. CDR3 DNA: TGTGCCAGTACGTGGGGGAGGGACCTCTATGGCTACACCTTC.

This clonotype was observed a few times. Mismatch with germline at one junction end may stem from a read error. The genes are TRBV29-1 and TRBJ1-2; maybe TRBD1 (5 bases). There are 11 residues in the CDR3. The V gene's germline CDR1 is SQVTM and CDR2 ANQGSEA. This CDR3 is CSVIRMTEIYF. CDR3 DNA sequence: TGCAGCGTGATTCGGATGACAGAAATCTACTTC.

This rearrangement joins TRBV20-1 to TRBJ2-7, with 8 bases identical to TRBD2. The length of the CDR3 is 13 residues. CDR1 and CDR2 (germline): DFQATT, SNEGSKA (reference sequence). V lost 6 bases to trimming and J lost 7 bases; unmatched junction nucleotides: 11. The CDR3 nucleotides are TGCAGTGCCAAAGCGCGACTAGCGATTGAGCAGTACTTC. This codes for CSAKARLAIEQYF.

This clonotype came up many times. The V gene is TRBV7-2, the J gene TRBJ1-2; D is undetermined. The CDR3 is 12 residues long. V dropped 0 bases and J dropped 8 bases, with 7 bases sitting between them. CDR1 and CDR2 (germline): SGHTA, FQGNSA. CDR3 region: CASSLAGEGYTF. For the CDR3, the DNA is TGTGCCAGCAGCTTAGCCGGAGAAGGCTACACCTTC.

This clonotype showed up just a few times. The chain has TRBV11-2 and TRBJ2-7; D might be TRBD1 (6 bases). The CDR3 is 12 amino acids. V dropped 6 bases and J dropped 6 bases, with 12 bases sitting between them. Germline CDR1 SGHAT, CDR2 FQNNGV. CDR3 region: CASRGGSGEQYF. In nucleotides, the CDR3 is TGTGCCAGCAGAGGGGGTTCGGGCGAGCAGTACTTC.

This clonotype was seen more than once but under ten times. The rearrangement links TRBV20-1 to TRBJ2-7; TRBD2 matches 9 bases. Looked up from germline, CDR1 is DFQATT and CDR2 is SNEGSKA (reference sequence). The CDR3 sequence is 15 residues long. Losses at the gene ends were 0 bases for V and 1 base for J; bases not matched to a gene: 4. Here the CDR3 reads CSARDLSGSSYEQYF. CDR3 bases: TGCAGTGCTAGAGATCTTAGCGGGAGTTCCTACGAGCAGTACTTC.

V gene TRBV4-1 combines with J gene TRBJ1-3; D is unresolved. Looked up from germline, CDR1 is MGHRA and CDR2 is YSYEKL. V lost 0 bases and J 0 bases, leaving 6 bases between the germline ends. The CDR3 spans 15 residues. For the CDR3, the DNA is TGCGCCAGCAGCCAAGAGGCGTACTCTGGAAACACCATATATTTT. Translation: CASSQEAYSGNTIYF.

This clonotype showed up just a few times. The gene calls are TRBV29-1 and TRBJ1-2; D is possibly TRBD1 (5 bases). This CDR3 is 13 amino acids long. The germline CDR1 and CDR2 sequences are SQVTM and ANQGSEA. The V and J ends lost 3 bases and 6 bases respectively, with 14 bases between them. The CDR3 loop is CSVESGGGNGYTF. The DNA of the CDR3 is TGCAGCGTTGAGTCGGGGGGAGGAAATGGCTACACCTTC.

The chain couples TRBV14 to TRBJ1-1; D gene ambiguous. Trimming stripped 0 bases from V and 5 bases from J, with 13 bases between. The CDR3 is 15 amino acids. CDR1 is SGHDN and CDR2 is FVKESK in the germline V gene. This chain's CDR3 is CASSQERALGTEAFF. The CDR3 nucleotides are TGTGCCAGCAGCCAAGAAAGGGCCCTGGGGACTGAAGCTTTCTTT.

This clonotype occurred a few times. This chain connects TRBV4-3 to TRBJ1-1, with D possibly TRBD1 on 5 matching bases. The CDR3 length is 15 residues. Germline CDR1 is LGHNA and CDR2 is YSLEER. Trimming cost V 1 base and J 3 bases, with 12 bases left between them. CDR3 in DNA: TGCGCCAGCAGCCAAGCCTACTTGGGGGACACTGAAGCTTTCTTT. Translated: CASSQAYLGDTEAFF.

The genes are TRBV28 and TRBJ2-7, with D perhaps given as TRBD1 or TRBD2 (5 bases each). There are 14 residues in the CDR3. Germline assignment: CDR1 MDHEN and CDR2 SYDVKM. The germline V and J ends were trimmed by 8 bases and 2 bases, with 16 bases remaining between them. DNA of the CDR3: TGTGCCAGCGGAACCAGGGACCTTACCTACGAGCAGTACTTC. This codes for CASGTRDLTYEQYF.

The chain uses TRBV29-1 and TRBJ2-3; a weak D match, TRBD1 (6 bases). In germline, CDR1 is SQVTM, CDR2 ANQGSEA. The V and J ends lost 7 bases and 4 bases respectively, with 21 bases between them. The CDR3 is 15 residues long. CDR3 bases: TGCAGCGCCGGACAGCGTCTCCGGGTACCAGATACGCAGTATTTT. This gives the protein CSAGQRLRVPDTQYF.

The chain is built from TRBV28 and TRBJ1-1; tentatively, D is TRBD1 (6 bases). Trimming removed 6 bases at V and 4 bases at J, with 15 bases between. This CDR3 region has 14 residues. Germline V gene sequence: CDR1 MDHEN, CDR2 SYDVKM. The CDR3 here is CASRATGRITEAFF. In DNA form, the CDR3 reads TGTGCCAGCAGAGCCACAGGGAGGATCACTGAAGCTTTCTTT.

The chain joins TRBV15 to TRBJ1-1; D might be TRBD1 (6 bases). The CDR3 runs 17 residues. The germline gives CDR1 LNHNV, CDR2 YYDKDF (reference sequence). Trimming took off 0 bases at V and 1 base at J, with 15 bases between the two ends. CDR3: CATSRDGQGLANTEAFF. The CDR3 nucleotides are TGTGCCACCAGCAGAGATGGGCAGGGGCTGGCGAACACTGAAGCTTTCTTT.

The chain joins TRBV18 to TRBJ2-5; D could derive from TRBD1 or TRBD2 (5 bases each). The germline CDR1 and CDR2 sequences are KGHSH and LQKENI. The V and J ends lost 3 bases and 0 bases respectively, with 11 bases between them. The CDR3 is 15 residues long. The CDR3: CASSPLGRDQETQYF. For the CDR3, the DNA is TGTGCCAGCTCACCCCTGGGGCGGGACCAAGAGACCCAGTACTTC.

The CDR3 is CASSLEALAGHNEQFF. The CDR3 DNA sequence: TGTGCCAGCAGCTTAGAAGCACTAGCGGGACACAATGAGCAGTTCTTC. The chain recombines TRBV11-2 with TRBJ2-1; 10 bases map to TRBD2. Germline V gives CDR1 SGHAT, CDR2 FQNNGV. The CDR3 is made up of 16 amino acids. V trimming: 0 bases; J trimming: 5 bases; junction bases outside the gene matches: 4.

With regard to this clonotype: A much larger clone lies one base from this, so it may be a read error. The chain carries TRBV7-2 and TRBJ2-3; perhaps D is TRBD1 or TRBD2 (7 bases each). Germline CDR1 SGHTA, CDR2 FQGNSA. Trimming pared 5 bases from V and 8 bases from J, leaving 20 bases between. The CDR3 loop spans 15 amino acids. The CDR3 coding sequence is TGTGCCAGCAGCATCCAGGGGGGGAAGGCAGGTACGCAGTATTTT. Its translation is CASSIQGGKAGTQYF. Supplemented by reference TRBV7-2 and TRBJ2-3, the full variable domain reads GAGVSQSPSNKVTEKGKDVELRCDPISGHTALYWYRQSLGQGLEFLIYFQGNSAPDKSGLPSDRFSAERTGGSVSTLTIQRTQQEDSAVYLCASSIQGGKAGTQYFGPGTRLTVL.

The chain combines TRBV19 with TRBJ2-7, with TRBD2 matching 7 bases. V lost 2 bases and J lost 7; bases outside the gene matches: 11. This CDR3 contains 15 residues. Germline V gene sequence: CDR1 LNHDA, CDR2 SQIVND (reference sequence). This CDR3 is CASSISGTTRWEQYF. CDR3 in DNA: TGTGCCAGTAGTATATCTGGGACTACCCGGTGGGAGCAGTACTTC.

This clonotype was seen more than once but under ten times. The V call is TRBV21-1, the J call TRBJ1-2; no check of the table's D call, TRBD1, against the DNA was made. TRBV21-1 is shown as a pseudogene. CDR3 length: 15 residues. For the CDR3, the DNA is TGTGCCAGCAGCCCTGCAAACAGGGGCGGCTATGGCTACACCTTC. Its protein product is CASSPANRGGYGYTF.

The chain links TRBV27 to TRBJ2-5, with TRBD1 identical over 9 bases. The CDR3 totals 17 residues. The J segment lost 0 bases and the V segment lost 5 bases, leaving 10 bases of the junction unmatched. From germline, CDR1 is MNHEY and CDR2 SMNVEV (reference sequence). Here the CDR3 reads CASSPMGQGLYQETQYF. The CDR3, as DNA: TGTGCCAGCAGTCCCATGGGACAGGGCTTGTACCAAGAGACCCAGTACTTC.

The chain carries TRBV7-2 and TRBJ2-5, with 12 bases aligning to TRBD2. This CDR3 contains 16 residues. Germline CDR1 is SGHTA and CDR2 is FQGNSA. Trimming removed 3 bases from V and 3 bases from J; junction bases left unmatched: 5. This chain's CDR3 is CASSFLAGGLEETQYF. CDR3 nucleotides: TGTGCCAGCAGCTTCCTAGCGGGGGGGCTTGAAGAGACCCAGTACTTC.

The table lists this clonotype with a few counts. This sequence joins TRBV7-6 and TRBJ2-7, with no clear D. CDR3 size: 15 residues. With 5 bases removed from V and 2 bases from J, the gap between germline ends came to 16 bases. Germline-derived CDR1 and CDR2 are SGHVS and FNYEAQ. The CDR3 DNA follows: TGTGCCAGCAGCCCAACCGTCACCTCTACCTACGAGCAGTACTTC. As protein: CASSPTVTSTYEQYF.

The chain has TRBV4-1 and TRBJ1-3; possible D gene TRBD1, 5 bases. The CDR3 has 17 residues. Germline CDR1 MGHRA, CDR2 YSYEKL. Trimming pared 0 bases from V and 0 bases from J, leaving 12 bases between. The CDR3 here is CASSQETAFFSGNTIYF. For the CDR3, the DNA is TGCGCCAGCAGCCAAGAGACAGCCTTCTTCTCTGGAAACACCATATATTTT.

This clonotype was observed a few times. The rearrangement joins TRBV14 to TRBJ2-1; D ambiguous. The CDR3 runs to 17 residues. Germline assignment: CDR1 SGHDN and CDR2 FVKESK. The germline V and J ends were trimmed by 4 bases and 7 bases, with 23 bases remaining between them. CDR3 DNA sequence: TGTGCCAGCAGCCCGACTCGCGGCCTAGACCTCGGAAATGAGCAGTTCTTC. It is translated as CASSPTRGLDLGNEQFF.

This clonotype has a handful of counts. The J gene is TRBJ2-5, the V gene TRBV6-5; 7 bases align to TRBD1. Germline V gene sequence: CDR1 MNHEY, CDR2 SVGAGI. This CDR3 is 12 amino acids long. V was clipped by 5 bases and J by 8 bases; unmatched bases: 5. The CDR3 reads CASSGQDGTQYF. The DNA of the CDR3 is TGTGCCAGCAGTGGACAGGACGGTACCCAGTACTTC.

V is TRBV12-3 or TRBV12-4 and J is TRBJ1-5; D is perhaps TRBD1 (5 bases). V was pared by 5 bases and J by 6 bases, with 14 bases between. The CDR3 consists of 14 residues. The CDR3 is CASSPGGAGQPQHF. CDR3 DNA sequence: TGTGCCAGCAGTCCTGGTGGGGCCGGTCAGCCCCAGCATTTT.